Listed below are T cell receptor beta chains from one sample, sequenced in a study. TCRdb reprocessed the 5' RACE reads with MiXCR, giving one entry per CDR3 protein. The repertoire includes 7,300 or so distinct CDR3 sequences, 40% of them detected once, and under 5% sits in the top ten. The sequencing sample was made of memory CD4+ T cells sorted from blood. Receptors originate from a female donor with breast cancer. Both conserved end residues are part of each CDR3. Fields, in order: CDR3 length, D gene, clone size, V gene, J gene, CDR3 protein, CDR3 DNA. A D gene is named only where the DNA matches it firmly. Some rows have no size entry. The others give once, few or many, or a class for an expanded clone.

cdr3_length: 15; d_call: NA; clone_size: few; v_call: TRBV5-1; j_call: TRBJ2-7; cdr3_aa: CASSLEGGPSYEQYF; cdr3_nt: TGCGCCAGCAGCTTGGAAGGGGGGCCCTCCTACGAGCAGTACTTC
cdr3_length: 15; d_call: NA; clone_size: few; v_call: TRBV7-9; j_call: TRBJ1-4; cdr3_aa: CASSSPWEEDEKLFF; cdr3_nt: TGTGCCAGCAGCTCTCCATGGGAGGAGGATGAAAAACTGTTTTTT
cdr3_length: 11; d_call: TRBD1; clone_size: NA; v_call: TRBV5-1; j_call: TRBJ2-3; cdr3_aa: CANRGTDTQYF; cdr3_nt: TGCGCCAACAGGGGTACAGATACGCAGTATTTT
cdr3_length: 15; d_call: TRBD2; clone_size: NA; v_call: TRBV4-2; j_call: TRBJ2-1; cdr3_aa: CASSPDLAGMDEQFF; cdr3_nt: TGTGCCAGCAGCCCCGACCTAGCGGGGATGGATGAGCAGTTCTTC
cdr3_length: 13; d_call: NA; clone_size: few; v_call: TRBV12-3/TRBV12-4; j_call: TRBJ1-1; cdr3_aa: CASSLGPDTEAFF; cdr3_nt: TGTGCCAGCAGTTTAGGGCCAGACACTGAAGCTTTCTTT
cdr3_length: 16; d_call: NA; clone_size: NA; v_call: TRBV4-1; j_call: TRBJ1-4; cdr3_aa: CASSQTSTAAREKLFF; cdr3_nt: TGCGCCAGCAGCCAGACCTCGACGGCCGCTAGGGAAAAACTGTTTTTT
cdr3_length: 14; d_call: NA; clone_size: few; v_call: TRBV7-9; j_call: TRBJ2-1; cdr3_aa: CASSSPPPGNEQFF; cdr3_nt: TGTGCCAGCAGCTCTCCCCCGCCCGGCAATGAGCAGTTCTTC
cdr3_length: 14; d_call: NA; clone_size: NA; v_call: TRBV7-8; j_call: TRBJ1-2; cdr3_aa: CASSLDGRDYGYTF; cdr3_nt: TGTGCCAGCAGCTTAGATGGCAGGGACTATGGCTACACCTTC
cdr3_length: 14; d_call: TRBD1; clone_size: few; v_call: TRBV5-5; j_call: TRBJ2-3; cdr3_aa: CASSLTGDSDTQYF; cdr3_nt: TGTGCCAGCAGCCTCACAGGGGATTCAGATACGCAGTATTTT
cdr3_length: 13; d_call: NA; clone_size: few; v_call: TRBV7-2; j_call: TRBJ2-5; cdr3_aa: CASSFDPQETQYF; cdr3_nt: TGTGCCAGCAGCTTCGACCCCCAAGAGACCCAGTACTTC
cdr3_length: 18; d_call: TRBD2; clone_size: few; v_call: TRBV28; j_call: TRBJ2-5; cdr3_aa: CASSPHRLGLAGAETQYF; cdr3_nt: TGTGCCAGCAGCCCTCATAGGCTAGGACTAGCGGGGGCTGAGACCCAGTACTTC
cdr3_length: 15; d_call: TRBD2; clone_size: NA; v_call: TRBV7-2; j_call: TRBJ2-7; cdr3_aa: CASSITSGGAYEQYF; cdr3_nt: TGTGCCAGCAGCATAACTAGCGGGGGGGCCTACGAGCAGTACTTC
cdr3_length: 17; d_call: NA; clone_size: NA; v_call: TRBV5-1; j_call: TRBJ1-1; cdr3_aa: CASTNAQPGLMNTEAFF; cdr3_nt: TGCGCCAGCACTAACGCGCAACCCGGGCTCATGAACACTGAAGCTTTCTTT
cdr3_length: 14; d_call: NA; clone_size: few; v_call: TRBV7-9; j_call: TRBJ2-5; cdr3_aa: CASSGRGLGETQYF; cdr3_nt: TGTGCCAGCAGCGGCCGGGGGTTGGGAGAGACCCAGTACTTC
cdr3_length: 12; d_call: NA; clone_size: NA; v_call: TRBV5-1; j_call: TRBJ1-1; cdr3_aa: CASSFGQSEAFF; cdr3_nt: TGCGCCAGCAGCTTCGGACAGAGTGAAGCTTTCTTT
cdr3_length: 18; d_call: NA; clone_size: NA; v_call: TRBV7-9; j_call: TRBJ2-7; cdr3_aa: CASDPGPGTGNVYYEQYF; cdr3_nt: TGTGCCAGCGACCCAGGGCCCGGCACAGGGAACGTTTACTACGAGCAGTACTTC
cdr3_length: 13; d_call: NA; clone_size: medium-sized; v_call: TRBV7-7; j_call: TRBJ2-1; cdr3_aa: CASSADSYNEQFF; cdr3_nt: TGTGCCAGCAGCGCGGACAGCTACAATGAGCAGTTCTTC
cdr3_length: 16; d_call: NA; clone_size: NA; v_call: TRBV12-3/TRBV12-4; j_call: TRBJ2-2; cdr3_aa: CASSLKGGSSTGELFF; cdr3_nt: TGTGCCAGCAGTTTAAAGGGGGGAAGTAGCACCGGGGAGCTGTTTTTT
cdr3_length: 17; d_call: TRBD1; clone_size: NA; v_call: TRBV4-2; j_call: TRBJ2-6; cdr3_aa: CASSLGQAYSGANVLTF; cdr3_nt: TGCGCCAGCAGCCTCGGACAGGCCTACTCTGGGGCCAACGTCCTGACTTTC
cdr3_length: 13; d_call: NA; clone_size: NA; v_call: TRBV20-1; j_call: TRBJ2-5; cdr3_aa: CSARRDGEETQYF; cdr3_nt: TGCAGTGCTCGAAGGGACGGGGAAGAGACCCAGTACTTC
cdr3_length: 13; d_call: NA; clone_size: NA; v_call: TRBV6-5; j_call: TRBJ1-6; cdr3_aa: CASSPQVWSPLHF; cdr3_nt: TGTGCCAGCAGTCCACAGGTGTGGTCACCCCTCCACTTT
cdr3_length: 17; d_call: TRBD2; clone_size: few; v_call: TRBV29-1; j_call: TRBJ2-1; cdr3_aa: CSVLGLLLAGVYNEQFF; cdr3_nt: TGCAGCGTTCTTGGTCTCCTCCTAGCGGGAGTCTACAATGAGCAGTTCTTC
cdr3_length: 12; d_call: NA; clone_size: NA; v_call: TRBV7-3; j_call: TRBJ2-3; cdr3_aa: CASGFLGNTQYF; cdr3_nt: TGTGCCAGCGGCTTTCTGGGAAATACGCAGTATTTT
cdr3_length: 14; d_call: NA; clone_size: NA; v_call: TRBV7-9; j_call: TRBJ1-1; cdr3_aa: CASSPGDPWTEAFF; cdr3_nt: TGTGCCAGCAGCCCCGGGGACCCCTGGACTGAAGCTTTCTTT
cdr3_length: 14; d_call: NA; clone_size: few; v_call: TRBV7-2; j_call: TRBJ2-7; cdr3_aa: CASSLDPSRDEQYF; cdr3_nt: TGTGCCAGCAGCTTGGACCCGTCCCGCGACGAGCAGTACTTC
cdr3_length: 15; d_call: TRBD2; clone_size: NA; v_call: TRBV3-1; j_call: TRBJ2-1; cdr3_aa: CAAGQREFGYNEQFF; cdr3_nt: TGTGCCGCTGGCCAGCGGGAGTTCGGCTACAATGAGCAGTTCTTC
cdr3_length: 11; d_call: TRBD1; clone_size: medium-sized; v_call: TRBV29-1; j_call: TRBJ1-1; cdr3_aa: CSVDRVGITFF; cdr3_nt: TGCAGCGTCGACAGGGTCGGTATAACTTTCTTT
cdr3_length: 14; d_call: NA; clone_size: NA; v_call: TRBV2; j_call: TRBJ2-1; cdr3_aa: CASSSNVAANEQFF; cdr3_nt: TGTGCCAGCAGCTCTAACGTCGCGGCGAATGAGCAGTTCTTC
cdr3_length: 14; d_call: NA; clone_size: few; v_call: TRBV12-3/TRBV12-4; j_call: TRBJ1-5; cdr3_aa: CASSLRADYQPQHF; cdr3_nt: TGTGCCAGCAGTTTAAGGGCAGATTATCAGCCCCAGCATTTT
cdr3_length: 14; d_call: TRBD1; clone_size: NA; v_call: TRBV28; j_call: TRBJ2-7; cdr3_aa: CASTLRTGACEQYF; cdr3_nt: TGTGCCAGCACCCTGAGGACAGGGGCCTGCGAGCAGTACTTC
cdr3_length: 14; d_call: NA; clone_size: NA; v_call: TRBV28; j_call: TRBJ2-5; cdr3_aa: CASSLIPHQETQYF; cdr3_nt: TGTGCCAGCAGTTTAATTCCCCACCAAGAGACCCAGTACTTC
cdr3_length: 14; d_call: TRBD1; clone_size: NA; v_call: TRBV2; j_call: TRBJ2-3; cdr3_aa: CASRLTGGTDTQYF; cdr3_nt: TGTGCCAGCAGACTAACAGGGGGGACAGATACGCAGTATTTT
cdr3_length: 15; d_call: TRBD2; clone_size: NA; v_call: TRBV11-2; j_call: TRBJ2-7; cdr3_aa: CASSLASLAVYEQYF; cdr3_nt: TGTGCCAGCAGCTTAGCTTCGCTAGCGGTCTACGAGCAGTACTTC
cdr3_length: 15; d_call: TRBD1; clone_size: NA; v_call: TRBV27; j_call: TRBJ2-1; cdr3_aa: CASSLAGTGNNEQFF; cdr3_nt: TGTGCCAGCAGTTTAGCCGGGACAGGGAACAATGAGCAGTTCTTC
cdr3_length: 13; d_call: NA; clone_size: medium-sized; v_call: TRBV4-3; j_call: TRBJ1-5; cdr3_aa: CASSQDANQPQHF; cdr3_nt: TGCGCCAGCAGCCAAGATGCCAATCAGCCCCAGCATTTT
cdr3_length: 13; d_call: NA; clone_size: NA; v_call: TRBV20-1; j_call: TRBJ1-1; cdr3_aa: CSAGRLPNTEAFF; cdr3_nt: TGCAGTGCCGGACGGTTACCGAACACTGAAGCTTTCTTT
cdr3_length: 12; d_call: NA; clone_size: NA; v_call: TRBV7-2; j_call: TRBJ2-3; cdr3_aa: CASSPSADTQYF; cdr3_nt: TGTGCCAGCAGCCCCTCCGCGGATACGCAGTATTTT
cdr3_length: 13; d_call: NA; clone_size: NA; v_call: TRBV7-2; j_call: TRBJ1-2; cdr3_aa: CASSRTDFCGYTF; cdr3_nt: TGTGCCAGCAGCAGGACGGATTTCTGTGGCTACACCTTC
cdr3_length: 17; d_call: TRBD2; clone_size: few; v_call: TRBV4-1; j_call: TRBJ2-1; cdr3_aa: CASSRQGLALLYNEQFF; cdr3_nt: TGCGCCAGCAGCCGCCAGGGACTAGCCCTCCTCTACAATGAGCAGTTCTTC
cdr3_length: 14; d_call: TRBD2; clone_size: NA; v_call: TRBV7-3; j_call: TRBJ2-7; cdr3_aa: CASSLGGSNVEQYF; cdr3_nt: TGTGCCAGCAGCTTGGGCGGGAGCAACGTCGAGCAGTACTTC
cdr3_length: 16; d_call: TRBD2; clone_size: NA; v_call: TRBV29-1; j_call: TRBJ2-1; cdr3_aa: CSVEHGAGESGDEQFF; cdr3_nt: TGCAGCGTTGAACACGGAGCGGGAGAGTCTGGGGATGAGCAGTTCTTC
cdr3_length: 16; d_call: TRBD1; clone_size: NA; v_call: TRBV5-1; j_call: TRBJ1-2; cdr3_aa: CASSLDDRGEYYGYTF; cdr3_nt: TGCGCCAGCAGCTTGGACGACAGGGGGGAATACTATGGCTACACCTTC